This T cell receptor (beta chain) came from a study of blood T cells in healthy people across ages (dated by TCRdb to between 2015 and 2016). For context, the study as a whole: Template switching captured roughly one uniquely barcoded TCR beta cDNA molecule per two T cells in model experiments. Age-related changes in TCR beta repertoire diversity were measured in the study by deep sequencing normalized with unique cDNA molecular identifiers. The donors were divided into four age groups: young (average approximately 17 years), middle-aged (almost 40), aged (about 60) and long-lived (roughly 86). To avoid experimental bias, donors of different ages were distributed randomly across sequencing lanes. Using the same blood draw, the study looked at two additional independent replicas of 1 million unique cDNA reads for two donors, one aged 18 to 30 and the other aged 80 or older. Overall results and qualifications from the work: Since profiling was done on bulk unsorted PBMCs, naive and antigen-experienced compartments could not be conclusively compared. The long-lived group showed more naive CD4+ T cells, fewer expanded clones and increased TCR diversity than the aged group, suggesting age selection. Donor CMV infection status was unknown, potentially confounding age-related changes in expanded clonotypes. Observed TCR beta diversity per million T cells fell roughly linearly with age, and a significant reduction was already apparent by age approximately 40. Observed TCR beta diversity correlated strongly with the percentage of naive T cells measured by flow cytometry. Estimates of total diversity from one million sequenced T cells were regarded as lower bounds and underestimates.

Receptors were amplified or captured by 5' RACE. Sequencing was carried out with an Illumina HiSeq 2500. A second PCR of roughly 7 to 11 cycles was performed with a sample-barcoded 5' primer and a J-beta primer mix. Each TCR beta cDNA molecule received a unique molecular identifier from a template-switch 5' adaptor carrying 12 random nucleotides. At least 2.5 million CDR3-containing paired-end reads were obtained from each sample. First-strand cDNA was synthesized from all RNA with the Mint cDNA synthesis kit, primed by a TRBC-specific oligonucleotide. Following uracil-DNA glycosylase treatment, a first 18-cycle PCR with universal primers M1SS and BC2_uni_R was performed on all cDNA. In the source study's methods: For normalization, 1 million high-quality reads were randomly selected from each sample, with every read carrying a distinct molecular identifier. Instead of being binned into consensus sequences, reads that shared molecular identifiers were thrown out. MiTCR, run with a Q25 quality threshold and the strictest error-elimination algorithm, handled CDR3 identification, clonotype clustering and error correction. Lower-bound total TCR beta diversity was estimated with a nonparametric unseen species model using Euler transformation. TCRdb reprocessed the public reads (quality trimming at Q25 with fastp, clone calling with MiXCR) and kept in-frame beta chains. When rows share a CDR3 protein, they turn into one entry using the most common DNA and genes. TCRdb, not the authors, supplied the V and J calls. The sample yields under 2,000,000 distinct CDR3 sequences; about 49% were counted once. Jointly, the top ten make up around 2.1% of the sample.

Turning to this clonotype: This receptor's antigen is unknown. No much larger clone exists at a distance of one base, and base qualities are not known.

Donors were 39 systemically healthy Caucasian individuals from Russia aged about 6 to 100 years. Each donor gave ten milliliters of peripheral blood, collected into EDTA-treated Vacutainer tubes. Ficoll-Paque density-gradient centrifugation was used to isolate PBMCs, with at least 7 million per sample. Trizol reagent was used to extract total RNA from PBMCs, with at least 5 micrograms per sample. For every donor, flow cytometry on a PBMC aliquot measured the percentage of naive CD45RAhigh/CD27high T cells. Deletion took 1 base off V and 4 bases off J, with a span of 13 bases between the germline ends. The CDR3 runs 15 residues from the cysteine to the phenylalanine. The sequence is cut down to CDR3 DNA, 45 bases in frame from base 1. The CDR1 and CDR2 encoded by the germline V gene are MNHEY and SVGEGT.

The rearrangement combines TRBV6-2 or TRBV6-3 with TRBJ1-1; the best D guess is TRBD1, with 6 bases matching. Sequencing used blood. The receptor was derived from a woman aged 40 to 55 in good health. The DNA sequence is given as TGTGCCAGCAGTTACTTCACAGGGCCGGGCACTGAAGCTTTCTTT. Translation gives CASSYFTGPGTEAFF.